Listed below are T cell receptor beta chains from one sample, sequenced in a study of response to subunit inactivated influenza vaccine. TCRdb independently ran MiXCR on the RT-PCR reads; one entry per CDR3 protein. This table holds some 550,000 distinct CDR3 sequences, under 30% found once. These data are also associated with another study on T cells expressing NK-cell markers.

Here the sequenced sample was CD4+ T cells sorted from PBMCs, taken approximately 12 days after vaccination. Every receptor here comes from a man in his fifties or sixties who received an inactivated influenza vaccine. Both conserved end residues are part of each CDR3. The D gene is left open where the match is weak. Only some rows state a clone size, as once, few, many or a class for expanded clones.

J gene | V gene | clone size | D gene | CDR3 length | CDR3 protein | CDR3 DNA
TRBJ1-6 | TRBV12-3/TRBV12-4 | - | TRBD1 | 15 | CASRDTGTGSSPLHF | TGTGCCAGCAGAGATACCGGGACAGGGAGTTCACCCCTCCACTTT
TRBJ1-5 | TRBV3-1 | few | TRBD1 | 15 | CASSQDRASNQPQHF | TGTGCCAGCAGCCAGGACAGGGCAAGCAATCAGCCCCAGCATTTT
TRBJ1-1 | TRBV5-1 | few | - | 14 | CASMGRRGDTEAFF | TGCGCCAGCATGGGTCGCCGCGGGGACACTGAAGCTTTCTTT
TRBJ1-1 | TRBV14 | - | - | 16 | CASSQFPGLGDTEAFF | TGTGCCAGCAGCCAATTTCCAGGGCTAGGGGACACTGAAGCTTTCTTT
TRBJ1-6 | TRBV10-3 | - | - | 16 | CAISDGIPSRGSPLHF | TGTGCCATCAGTGACGGAATCCCGTCCCGGGGTTCACCCCTCCACTTT
TRBJ2-2 | TRBV5-1 | - | - | 15 | CASSYAGSVPGELFF | TGCGCCAGCAGCTACGCCGGTTCGGTTCCCGGGGAGCTGTTTTTT
TRBJ2-3 | TRBV7-7 | few | - | 14 | CASSQTGSTDTQYF | TGTGCTAGCAGCCAAACAGGGAGCACAGATACGCAGTATTTT
TRBJ1-6 | TRBV7-2 | many | TRBD1 | 14 | CASSPGGINSPLHF | TGTGCCAGCAGTCCAGGGGGCATCAATTCACCCCTCCACTTT
TRBJ2-1 | TRBV3-1 | - | - | 12 | CASSQPRGGPIF | TGTGCCAGCAGCCAACCAAGGGGAGGACCGATCTTC
TRBJ2-1 | TRBV7-2 | few | TRBD1 | 14 | CASGGTGAYNEQFF | TGTGCCAGCGGCGGGACAGGGGCCTACAATGAGCAGTTCTTC
TRBJ1-1 | TRBV4-1 | few | - | 16 | CASSSTATGQNTEAFF | TGCGCCAGCAGCTCAACCGCGACAGGCCAGAACACTGAAGCTTTCTTT
TRBJ2-4 | TRBV27 | - | - | 17 | CASSPQRWQSAKNIQYF | TGTGCCAGCAGCCCACAGCGTTGGCAGTCGGCCAAAAACATTCAGTACTTC
TRBJ1-1 | TRBV5-1 | few | TRBD1 | 15 | CASSLQGTGPTEAFF | TGCGCCAGCAGCTTGCAGGGGACAGGGCCCACTGAAGCTTTCTTT
TRBJ1-4 | TRBV2 | - | - | 15 | CASNQWGTANEKLFF | TGTGCCAGCAACCAGTGGGGTACCGCTAATGAAAAACTGTTTTTT
TRBJ2-7 | TRBV6-5 | - | TRBD1 | 15 | CASSYPDRVRNEQYF | TGTGCCAGCAGTTACCCAGACAGGGTAAGAAACGAGCAGTACTTC
TRBJ2-7 | TRBV20-1 | - | TRBD1 | 15 | CSARSRDRDSYEQYF | TGCAGTGCTCGTAGCCGGGACAGGGACTCCTACGAGCAGTACTTC
TRBJ2-7 | TRBV7-2 | - | - | 14 | CASSPESYPYEQYF | TGTGCCAGCAGCCCAGAGAGCTACCCCTACGAGCAGTACTTC
TRBJ1-2 | TRBV12-3/TRBV12-4 | many | - | 13 | CASSFDSYYGYTF | TGTGCCAGCAGTTTTGACAGTTACTATGGCTACACCTTC
TRBJ1-5 | TRBV12-3/TRBV12-4 | few | TRBD1 | 16 | CASSQPGTGPNQPQHF | TGTGCCAGCAGCCAACCAGGGACAGGGCCTAATCAGCCCCAGCATTTT
TRBJ2-3 | TRBV15 | - | TRBD2 | 13 | CATSTGGPDTQYF | TGTGCCACCAGCACGGGAGGCCCAGATACGCAGTATTTT
TRBJ2-2 | TRBV12-3/TRBV12-4 | - | - | 13 | CATRGLETGELFF | TGTGCCACGAGGGGGTTAGAGACCGGGGAGCTGTTTTTT
TRBJ2-3 | TRBV11-1 | - | TRBD2 | 18 | CASSGTSGSRASTDTQYF | TGTGCCAGCAGCGGGACTAGCGGGAGCCGTGCTAGCACAGATACGCAGTATTTT
TRBJ2-3 | TRBV27 | - | TRBD2 | 15 | CASSLTSGGPDTQYF | TGTGCCAGCAGTTTGACTAGCGGGGGGCCTGATACGCAGTATTTT
TRBJ2-1 | TRBV15 | - | - | 13 | CATSQRQYNEQFF | TGTGCCACCAGCCAGAGACAGTACAATGAGCAGTTCTTC
TRBJ1-4 | TRBV11-2 | - | - | 13 | CASSAGVDEKLFF | TGTGCCAGCAGCGCAGGGGTGGATGAAAAACTGTTTTTT
TRBJ2-2 | TRBV5-6 | - | - | 13 | CASRIGTAGELFF | TGTGCCAGCAGGATAGGGACGGCCGGGGAGCTGTTTTTT
TRBJ2-2 | TRBV4-2 | - | TRBD2 | 16 | CASSQDLAGGVGELFF | TGTGCCAGCAGCCAAGATTTGGCGGGGGGGGTCGGGGAGCTGTTTTTT
TRBJ1-2 | TRBV28 | - | TRBD1 | 14 | CASSSGLAGGRYTF | TGTGCCAGCAGTTCAGGGCTCGCAGGGGGCCGCTACACCTTC
TRBJ2-5 | TRBV20-1 | many | - | 14 | CSAGSSWKQETQYF | TGCAGTGCTGGGAGTAGCTGGAAACAAGAGACCCAGTACTTC
TRBJ2-2 | TRBV27 | - | - | 13 | CASSLRITGELFF | TGTGCCAGCAGTTTACGCATCACCGGGGAGCTGTTTTTT
TRBJ2-7 | TRBV5-5 | few | - | 15 | CASSLAGLQTYEQYF | TGTGCCAGCAGCTTGGCCGGGCTACAAACCTACGAGCAGTACTTC
TRBJ2-7 | TRBV20-1 | - | - | 15 | CSARDQGQGGYEQYF | TGCAGTGCTAGAGACCAGGGGCAGGGTGGATACGAGCAGTACTTC
TRBJ2-7 | TRBV12-3/TRBV12-4 | few | TRBD1 | 14 | CASSFEDRASEQYF | TGTGCCAGCAGTTTTGAAGACAGGGCCAGCGAGCAGTACTTC
TRBJ2-7 | TRBV7-7 | - | - | 15 | CASSAEGGQLSEQYF | TGTGCCAGCAGCGCCGAGGGGGGCCAGCTTAGCGAGCAGTACTTC
TRBJ1-2 | TRBV6-1 | - | TRBD1 | 16 | CASRGQGWLGNYGYTF | TGTGCCAGCAGGGGACAGGGGTGGCTGGGGAACTATGGCTACACCTTC
TRBJ1-2 | TRBV29-1 | few | - | 12 | CSVERSNYGYTF | TGCAGCGTTGAGCGGAGTAACTATGGCTACACCTTC
TRBJ2-3 | TRBV20-1 | few | - | 12 | CSAREVTATQYF | TGCAGTGCTAGAGAGGTTACTGCTACGCAGTATTTT
TRBJ1-2 | TRBV24-1 | - | - | 13 | CATSEGHDYGYTF | TGTGCCACCAGTGAAGGACATGACTATGGCTACACCTTC
TRBJ2-1 | TRBV13 | few | TRBD1 | 12 | CASRDRGHEQFF | TGTGCCAGCAGGGACAGGGGGCATGAGCAGTTCTTC
TRBJ2-6 | TRBV28 | few | TRBD1 | 16 | CASSRTGGTGANVLTF | TGTGCCAGCAGTCGGACAGGGGGTACTGGGGCCAACGTCCTGACTTTC
TRBJ2-2 | TRBV19 | few | - | 13 | CASSTTGPGELFF | TGTGCCAGTAGCACCACAGGGCCCGGGGAGCTGTTTTTT
TRBJ2-7 | TRBV11-2 | few | TRBD1 | 16 | CASSLVRGQELHEQYF | TGTGCCAGCAGCTTAGTCCGGGGACAGGAGTTACACGAGCAGTACTTC
TRBJ2-1 | TRBV3-1 | few | - | 14 | CASSRGLGPGEQFF | TGTGCCAGCAGCCGGGGACTGGGGCCCGGCGAGCAGTTCTTC
TRBJ2-3 | TRBV28 | many | - | 18 | CASSPSVGLGSLSDTQYF | TGTGCCAGCAGCCCAAGCGTGGGCCTCGGGAGTCTCTCAGATACGCAGTATTTT
TRBJ2-5 | TRBV10-3 | few | - | 15 | CAISEGVAGSETQYF | TGTGCCATCAGTGAAGGGGTAGCTGGGTCGGAGACCCAGTACTTC
TRBJ2-5 | TRBV5-1 | - | TRBD2 | 16 | CASRITSGAQRETQYF | TGCGCCAGCAGAATAACTAGCGGGGCCCAGAGGGAGACCCAGTACTTC